This T cell receptor beta chain emerged from a study of shared clonotypes between healthy human individuals. This clone occurred once. Using immunoSEQ multiplex PCR, the repertoire was profiled, and TCRdb retains in-frame clones only, with some absent. Among about 2.4 million clones listed, roughly 93% were seen once. The split of CD4+ cells yielded CD45RA+ naive and CD45RA-negative memory subsets. The sample comprised naive CD4+ T cells from PBMCs. Sample subset: CD45RA+ positively selected. This sequence was found in a man aged 18 to 35 in good health. Some clones in this sample may be carry-over from other donors' samples.

DNA of the CDR3: TGCAGCGGTGGGACACCGGAAAGGGGAGAGACCCAGTACTTC. This sequence encodes CSGGTPERGETQYF. The chain couples TRBV29-1 to TRBJ2-5, with TRBD1 as a possible D gene (6 bases). Per germline, CDR1 SQVTM and CDR2 ANQGSEA. With 7 bases removed from V and 4 bases from J, the gap between germline ends came to 19 bases. The CDR3 runs 14 residues.